This T cell receptor (beta chain) was sequenced for a study of type 1 and type 2 diabetes patients. General study findings and limits: With limited T2D and control samples, some T1D-only expanded clones may not be T1D-specific.

A note on this clonotype: No antigen is known for it.

CDR3 length: 14 residues. Trimming stripped 3 bases from V and 7 bases from J, with 13 bases between. Germline CDR1 reads WNHNN; CDR2 reads SYGVQD (reference sequence). Peripheral blood, about 11 milliliters per participant, was collected. The PCR template was genomic DNA. The TCR beta CDR3 region was amplified using 30 forward and 13 reverse primers. TCRdb reprocessed the multiplex PCR reads with MiXCR, giving one entry per CDR3 protein. Here the sample spans 280,000 or so distinct CDR3 sequences, around 47% being singletons. Material for sequencing was peripheral blood mononuclear cells (PBMCs). The chain links TRBV10-1 to TRBJ2-1; D is uncertain. This receptor was taken from a man younger than 30 with type 2 diabetes. CDR3 sequence: CASSELSYRNEQFF. The CDR3 DNA reads TGCGCCAGCAGTGAACTGTCGTATCGGAATGAGCAGTTCTTC.